These T cell receptor beta chains were read from a single sample in a study of blood T cell repertoires in COVID-19. The protocol was immunoSEQ multiplex PCR, while the TCRdb copy is restricted to in-frame clones and leaves out a portion. The sample lists hundreds of thousands of clones; about 89% were seen once. Sequenced: peripheral blood. All receptors derive from a man in his forties with acute or convalescent COVID-19. CDR3s include the opening cysteine and the closing phenylalanine or tryptophan. D genes are given only for firm matches. Not all rows give a size; the values are once, few, many and, for expanded clones, a class.

TGTGCCAGCAGCCCTACAGGGATGGATCAGCCCCAGCATTTT CASSPTGMDQPQHF - TRBJ1-5 TRBV7-9 once
TGTGCCAGCAGCCAAGTTGGGCCCTATGGCTACACCTTC CASSQVGPYGYTF - TRBJ1-2 TRBV3-1/TRBV3-2 -
TGTGCCATCAGTGAGTCGTCGGGGGAGATAGGTGGCTACACCTTC CAISESSGEIGGYTF - TRBJ1-2 TRBV10-3 -
TGCAGCGTTGTACAGGGGGCGCAGGGCTACACCTTC CSVVQGAQGYTF TRBD1 TRBJ1-2 TRBV29-1 -
TGTGCCACCAGTCCGGGGGGGGGCTCCTACGAGCAGTACTTC CATSPGGGSYEQYF TRBD2 TRBJ2-7 TRBV24-1 -
TGTGCCAGCAGTGCACAGGGGGAAGGGAGTCAGCCCCAGCATTTT CASSAQGEGSQPQHF TRBD1 TRBJ1-5 TRBV27 -
TGTGCCAGCAGTCCACGACAGTATGGCTACACCTTC CASSPRQYGYTF - TRBJ1-2 TRBV28 few
TGTGCCAGTAGCTACTGGACTAGCGGAGGCGAGCAGTACTTC CASSYWTSGGEQYF TRBD2 TRBJ2-7 TRBV19 -
TGTGCCAGCAGCGACAGGAGCTATGGCTACACCTTC CASSDRSYGYTF - TRBJ1-2 TRBV25-1 -
TGCGCCAGCACCGAAACAGGGATGACTGAAGCTTTCTTT CASTETGMTEAFF - TRBJ1-1 TRBV5-1 few